This T cell receptor (beta chain) comes out of a study of CD4 T cells in relation to SARS-CoV-2 and coronaviruses. On this clone itself: Its antigen remains unidentified.

Unexposed donor CD4+ T cells date from about 2011-2018, before the COVID-19 pandemic. Isolation of CD4+ T cells took place after around 11 days in culture. The assay was immunoSEQ multiplex PCR, and TCRdb's table has in-frame clones only and misses some. The sample lists about 19,000 clones, over 70% occurring once. With 0 bases removed from V and 6 bases from J, the gap between germline ends came to 9 bases. The CDR3 covers 13 residues. The germline CDR1 and CDR2 sequences are MNHNS and SASEGT. Sample: CD4+ T cells from PBMCs, cultured in vitro. This sequence joins TRBV6-1 and TRBJ2-7; no clear D gene. The receptor was isolated from a human donor in good health. The CDR3 bases are TGTGCCAGCAGTGAAGCAGGGCTACCCGAGCAGTACTTC. Protein: CASSEAGLPEQYF.